This T cell receptor beta chain is from a study of OX40 agonist ivuxolimab in advanced cancers. Whole-study context: Three patients showed partial responses: one hepatocellular carcinoma and two cutaneous melanoma cases. Overall study results and limits: Nonresponders included some who also had low normalized T-cell clonal expansion.

Using immunoSEQ multiplex PCR, the repertoire was profiled, and TCRdb retains in-frame clones only, with some absent. The sample lists about 96,000 clones; roughly 88% were seen once. Of note for this clone: Its antigen is not known.

Blood got drawn at baseline, again on cycle 4 day 1, and then on cycle 7 day 1. Germline assignment: CDR1 SNHLY and CDR2 FYNNEI. The V and J ends lost 5 bases and 7 bases respectively, with 11 bases between them. This CDR3 region has 12 residues. V and J are TRBV2 and TRBJ1-2; TRBD1 might be the D (5 bases). Sample: CD4+ or CD8+ T cells sorted from blood, taken in a trial of the OX40 agonist ivuxolimab. The sequence came from an adult with an advanced solid tumor such as melanoma, head and neck, liver or kidney cancer. In DNA, the CDR3 is TGTGCCAGCAGTACAGGATTCGGTGGCTACACCTTC. Translation gives CASSTGFGGYTF.